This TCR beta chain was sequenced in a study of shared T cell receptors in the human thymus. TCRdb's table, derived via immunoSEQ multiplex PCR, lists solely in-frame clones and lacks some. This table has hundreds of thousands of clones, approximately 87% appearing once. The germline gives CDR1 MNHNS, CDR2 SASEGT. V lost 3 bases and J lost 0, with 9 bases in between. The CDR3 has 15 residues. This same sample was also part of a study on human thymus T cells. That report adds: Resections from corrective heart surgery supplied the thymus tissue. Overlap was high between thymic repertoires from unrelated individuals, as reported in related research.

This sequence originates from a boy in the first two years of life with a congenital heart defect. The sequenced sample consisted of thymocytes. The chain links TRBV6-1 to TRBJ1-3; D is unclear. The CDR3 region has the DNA TGTGCCAGCAGTGAGGCACCAGGCTCTGGAAACACCATATATTTT. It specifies CASSEAPGSGNTIYF.